Presented here are 11 T cell receptor beta chains from one specimen sequenced in a study of T cells of healthy individuals. One entry per CDR3 protein results from TCRdb running MiXCR on the 5' RACE reads. The table shows nearly 100,000 distinct CDR3 sequences, with 15% to 20% occurring only once. These receptors came from a human donor in good health.

Many counts were recorded for this clonotype. The V and J genes are TRBV20-1 and TRBJ1-2, with a weak D call TRBD1 (6 bases). This CDR3 region has 12 residues. The germline V and J ends were trimmed by 5 bases and 8 bases, with 15 bases remaining between them. Looked up from germline, CDR1 is DFQATT and CDR2 is SNEGSKA (reference sequence). The CDR3 protein is CSAGGTTLGYTF. CDR3 DNA: TGCAGTGCTGGGGGCACCACTTTGGGCTACACCTTC.

This clonotype was observed a few times. The CDR3 nucleotides read TGTGCCAGCAGTTTTCAGGGCTCCCAGCCCCAGCATTTT. Encoded protein: CASSFQGSQPQHF. V gene TRBV27 combines with J gene TRBJ1-5, with D tentatively TRBD1 (5 bases). There are 13 residues in the CDR3. Germline values: CDR1 MNHEY, CDR2 SMNVEV (reference sequence). Trimming removed 3 bases from V and 7 bases from J, with 10 bases in between.

The chain couples TRBV12-3 or TRBV12-4 to TRBJ1-2; D may be TRBD1 (5 bases). V lost 3 bases and J lost 8, with 16 bases in between. This CDR3 comprises 14 residues. The chain's CDR3 is CASSFRVGVYGYTF. The DNA of the CDR3 is TGTGCCAGCAGTTTTCGAGTGGGGGTGTACGGCTACACCTTC.

This clonotype was observed at least ten times. This sequence joins TRBV28 and TRBJ2-3; D is possibly TRBD2 (6 bases). Trimming removed 3 bases from V and 4 bases from J, with 8 bases in between. This CDR3 comprises 13 residues. CDR1 MDHEN and CDR2 SYDVKM come from the germline V gene. CDR3 DNA: TGTGCCAGCAGTTTGGGGGGTCCAGATACGCAGTATTTT. This translates into CASSLGGPDTQYF.

The table lists this clonotype with a few counts. J is TRBJ2-3 and V is TRBV7-2; tentatively, D is TRBD1 or TRBD2 (6 bases each). Germline assignment: CDR1 SGHTA and CDR2 FQGNSA. Trimming cost V 4 bases and J 8 bases, with 13 bases left between them. This CDR3 spans 13 amino acids. In nucleotides, the CDR3 is TGTGCCAGCAGCTCTTTTTCGGGGGCTACGCAGTATTTT. Translated: CASSSFSGATQYF.

This clonotype came up many times. The V and J genes are TRBV20-1 and TRBJ2-1; D gene unclear. This CDR3 contains 17 residues. V was trimmed by 0 bases and J by 5 bases, leaving 20 bases between them. Germline V gene data show CDR1 as DFQATT and CDR2 as SNEGSKA (reference sequence). In nucleotides, the CDR3 is TGCAGTGCTAGAGATCGCCGGTTGACCGGTTTAGACAATGAGCAGTTCTTC. Amino acid sequence: CSARDRRLTGLDNEQFF.

The CDR3 region has the DNA TGCGCCAGCAGCTTGGCTGGCGGGACGCGGTCACCCCTCCACTTT. Encoded protein: CASSLAGGTRSPLHF. The chain uses TRBV5-1 and TRBJ1-6; D might be TRBD1 (5 bases). CDR1 is SGHRS, CDR2 YFSETQ, per germline. This CDR3 spans 15 amino acids. Trimming stripped 0 bases from V and 10 bases from J, with 14 bases between.

This clonotype was observed a handful of times. DNA for the CDR3: TGTGCCAGCAGCCTAAGATTAAAAGGAACAGATACGCAGTATTTT. Amino acid sequence: CASSLRLKGTDTQYF. V gene TRBV4-2 combines with J gene TRBJ2-3, with unresolved D. This CDR3 has 15 amino acids. Germline CDR1 reads LGHNA; CDR2 reads YNFKEQ. Between the trimmed V and J ends, which lost 4 bases and 3 bases, there was a span of 14 bases.

The chain recombines TRBV6-2 or TRBV6-3 with TRBJ2-3, with a weak D call TRBD2 (5 bases). The V end lost 5 bases, the J end lost 2 bases, and 17 bases lay between the germline ends. Per germline, CDR1 MNHEY and CDR2 SVGEGT. The CDR3 runs to 16 residues. CDR3 loop: CASSTPGSLNTDTQYF. As DNA, the CDR3 is TGTGCCAGCAGTACCCCGGGATCCCTAAACACAGATACGCAGTATTTT.

The rearrangement uses TRBV7-9 and TRBJ2-1; the match to TRBD2 covers 7 bases. J gave up 5 bases and V 5 bases, and 9 bases lay outside the gene matches. This CDR3 region has 15 residues. CDR1 is SEHNR and CDR2 is FQNEAQ in the germline V gene (reference sequence). CDR3 in amino acids: CASSLSRAGNNEQFF. The CDR3 DNA reads as TGTGCCAGCAGCCTCTCAAGAGCGGGAAACAATGAGCAGTTCTTC.

The chain carries TRBV6-2 or TRBV6-3 and TRBJ1-5; D is unclear. Trimming shortened V by 7 bases and J by 7 bases, and 11 bases separated the two germline ends. CDR3 length: 12 residues. Looked up from germline, CDR1 is MNHEY and CDR2 is SVGEGT. The CDR3 DNA follows: TGTGCCAGCACCCGGGGTGCGCAGCCCCAGCATTTT. The encoded protein is CASTRGAQPQHF.